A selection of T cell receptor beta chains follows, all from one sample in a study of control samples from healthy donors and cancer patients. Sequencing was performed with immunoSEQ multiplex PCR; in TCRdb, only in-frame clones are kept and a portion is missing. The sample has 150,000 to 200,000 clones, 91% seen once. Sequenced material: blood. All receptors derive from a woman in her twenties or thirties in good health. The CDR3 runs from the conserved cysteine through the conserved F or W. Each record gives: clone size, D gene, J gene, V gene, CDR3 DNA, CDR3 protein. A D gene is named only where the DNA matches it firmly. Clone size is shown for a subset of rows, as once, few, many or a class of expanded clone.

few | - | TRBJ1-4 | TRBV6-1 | TGTGCCAGCAGTGAATTAAACGGGTTGGGTAATGAAAAACTGTTTTTT | CASSELNGLGNEKLFF
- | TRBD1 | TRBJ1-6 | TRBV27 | TGTGCCAGCAGTTACCGGACAGGGGGCGATGGTTCACCCCTCCACTTT | CASSYRTGGDGSPLHF
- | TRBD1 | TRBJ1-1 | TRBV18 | TGTGCCAGCTCACCAGACAGGGCCAACACTGAAGCTTTCTTT | CASSPDRANTEAFF
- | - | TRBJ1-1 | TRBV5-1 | TGCGCCAGCAGCTTGGGGCGCTCCGGGTACACTGAAGCTTTCTTT | CASSLGRSGYTEAFF
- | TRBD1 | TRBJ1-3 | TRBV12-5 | TGTGCTAGTGGTTTGGTGGACAGGGGGAACACCATATATTTT | CASGLVDRGNTIYF
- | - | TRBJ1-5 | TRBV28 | TGTGCCAGCAGTTTAGAAAACAGGGCCAATCAGCCCCAGCATTTT | CASSLENRANQPQHF
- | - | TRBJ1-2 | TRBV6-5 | TGTGCCAGCAGTAGGACGCAAGCCTATGGCTACACCTTC | CASSRTQAYGYTF
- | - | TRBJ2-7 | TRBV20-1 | TGCAGTGCTAGCGGGGGCTACGAGCAGTACTTC | CSASGGYEQYF
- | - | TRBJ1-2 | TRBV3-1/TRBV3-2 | TGTGCCAGCAGCCAATCAGGGTACGGGCCCTATGGCTACACCTTC | CASSQSGYGPYGYTF
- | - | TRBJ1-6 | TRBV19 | TGTGCCAGTAGTACTACAGGGTATAATTCACCCCTCCACTTT | CASSTTGYNSPLHF
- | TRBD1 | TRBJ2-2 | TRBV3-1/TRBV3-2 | TGTGCCAGCAGCCCCCGACAGGGGGTGGGGGAGCTGTTTTTT | CASSPRQGVGELFF
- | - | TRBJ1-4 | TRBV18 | TGTGCCAGCTCACCACGGCAGGGTAATGAAAAACTGTTTTTT | CASSPRQGNEKLFF
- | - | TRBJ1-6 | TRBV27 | TGTGCCAGCAGCCCCAGCTACAGGTCTAATTCACCCCTCCACTTT | CASSPSYRSNSPLHF
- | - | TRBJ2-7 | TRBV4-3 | TGCGCCAGCAGCCAAGATCCGGTGGGCCCCTACGAGCAGTACTTC | CASSQDPVGPYEQYF
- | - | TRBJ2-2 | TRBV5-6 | TGTGCCAGCAGCCGGACGAGGAACACCGGGGAGCTGTTTTTT | CASSRTRNTGELFF
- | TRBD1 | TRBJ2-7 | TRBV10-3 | TGTGCCATCCGGGACAGGGCCTACGAGCAGTACTTC | CAIRDRAYEQYF
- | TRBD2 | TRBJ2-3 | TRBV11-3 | TGTGCCAGCAGCGTCGGGCTAGCGGGAGGAGATACGCAGTATTTT | CASSVGLAGGDTQYF
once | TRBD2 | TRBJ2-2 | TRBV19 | TGTGCCAGTAGTAGAATAGCGGGAGGGTCGGACACCGGGGAGCTGTTTTTT | CASSRIAGGSDTGELFF
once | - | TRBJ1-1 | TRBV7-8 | TGTGCCAGCAGCCAGGGTTTGGGTAACACTGAAGCTTTCTTT | CASSQGLGNTEAFF
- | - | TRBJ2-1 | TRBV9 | TGTGCCAGCAGCGACCAGGGGATCAATGAGCAGTTCTTC | CASSDQGINEQFF
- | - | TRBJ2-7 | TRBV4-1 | TGCGCCAGCAGCCCGACTAGTGTTACGTTCTACGAGCAGTACTTC | CASSPTSVTFYEQYF
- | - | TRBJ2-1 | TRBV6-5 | TGTGCCAGCAGTTACGCGGGCAATGAGCAGTTCTTC | CASSYAGNEQFF